What follows are 27 T cell receptor beta chains derived from one specimen sequenced in a study of T cell repertoires in ileal Crohn's disease. TCRdb's copy holds only in-frame clones and misses some; the assay was immunoSEQ multiplex PCR. The sample has more than 2,500 clones, approximately 70% seen once; the top ten hold approximately 21%. Described time point: neoterminal ileum biopsy at postoperative endoscopy, about 6 months after surgery. The material sequenced was ileal tissue. These receptors all come from an adult with Crohn's disease.

Written as DNA, the CDR3 is TGCGCCAGCAGCTCTGGGACAGACAATTCACCCCTCCACTTT. As protein: CASSSGTDNSPLHF. The genes are TRBV5-1 and TRBJ1-6; TRBD1 aligns across 7 bases. Germline assignment: CDR1 SGHRS and CDR2 YFSETQ. The CDR3 loop spans 14 amino acids. V was clipped by 3 bases and J by 7 bases; unmatched bases: 4.

The chain links TRBV27 to TRBJ1-1; a possible D gene is TRBD1 (5 bases). Trimming cost V 3 bases and J 4 bases, with 12 bases left between them. The CDR3 runs 14 residues. Germline V gives CDR1 MNHEY, CDR2 SMNVEV (reference sequence). CDR3 loop: CASSFSGAGTEAFF. CDR3 DNA: TGTGCCAGCAGTTTTAGCGGGGCAGGCACTGAAGCTTTCTTT.

This chain joins TRBV6-1 and TRBJ1-2; tentatively, D is TRBD1 (5 bases). The germline V and J ends were trimmed by 6 bases and 2 bases, with 10 bases remaining between them. The CDR3 extends over 13 amino acids. Germline CDR1 MNHNS, CDR2 SASEGT. In nucleotides, the CDR3 is TGTGCCAGCAGCGCGTCAGGGAACTATGGCTACACCTTC. Translated: CASSASGNYGYTF.

This chain connects TRBV7-3 to TRBJ2-3; D might be TRBD1 (5 bases). The CDR3 has 14 amino acids. The germline gives CDR1 SGHTA, CDR2 FQGTGA. Trimming removed 3 bases at V and 8 bases at J, with 15 bases between. DNA for the CDR3: TGTGCCAGCAGCTTTAATCCCAGGGAAGGTACGCAGTATTTT. Translating it yields CASSFNPREGTQYF.

This clone was seen only once. J is TRBJ2-3 and V is TRBV4-2, with TRBD2 as a possible D gene (7 bases). V lost 5 bases and J lost 3, with 12 bases in between. The CDR3 totals 14 residues. Looked up from germline, CDR1 is LGHNA and CDR2 is YNFKEQ. The CDR3 sequence is CASSGGAGTDTQYF. DNA for the CDR3: TGTGCCAGCAGCGGGGGGGCCGGAACAGATACGCAGTATTTT.

This clone was seen just once. An end of the junction does not agree with germline; a read error may underlie this. The same CDR3 can be traced to other DNA sequences in this sample. The CDR3 region has the DNA TGCGCCAGCAGTGACACCGGCTACGAGCAGTACTTC. This translates into CASSDTGYEQYF. The chain uses TRBV25-1 and TRBJ2-7; D is unresolved. Looked up from germline, CDR1 is MGHDK and CDR2 is SYGVNS. CDR3 length equals 12 residues.

The gene calls are TRBV4-3 and TRBJ2-1, with D perhaps TRBD1 (6 bases). The germline V gene encodes CDR1 LGHNA and CDR2 YSLEER. There are 14 residues in the CDR3. Trimming removed 1 base from V and 9 bases from J, with 13 bases in between. The CDR3 loop is CASSQGAGAVEQFF. The CDR3 coding sequence is TGCGCCAGCAGCCAAGGGGCAGGGGCCGTTGAGCAGTTCTTC.

The V call is TRBV18, the J call TRBJ2-7; D possibly corresponds to TRBD1 (5 bases). CDR1 KGHSH and CDR2 LQKENI come from the germline V gene. The V end lost 4 bases, the J end lost 3 bases, and 16 bases lay between the germline ends. The CDR3 totals 15 residues. For the CDR3, the DNA is TGTGCCAGCTCACAAGACTTCCTAGGGGTCTACGAGCAGTACTTC. As protein: CASSQDFLGVYEQYF.

The J gene is TRBJ1-1, the V gene TRBV4-3, with D possibly matching TRBD1 (6 bases). The ends were cut back, 4 bases at V and 4 bases at J, with 13 bases in the middle. Germline V gene sequence: CDR1 LGHNA, CDR2 YSLEER. This CDR3 comprises 14 residues. CDR3 bases: TGCGCCAGCAGCCGACTTCAGGGGTTCACTGAAGCTTTCTTT. Translating it yields CASSRLQGFTEAFF.

This clone was observed a handful of times. The chain's CDR3 is CASSRTSGDHNEQFF. The DNA of the CDR3 is TGTGCCAGTTCCCGGACTAGCGGGGATCACAATGAGCAGTTCTTC. The J gene is TRBJ2-1, the V gene TRBV19, with TRBD2 matching 12 bases. The length of the CDR3 is 15 residues. V shed 8 bases, J shed 5 bases, and the junction held 7 bases outside the gene matches. Germline assignment: CDR1 LNHDA and CDR2 SQIVND (reference sequence).

The chain combines TRBV10-3 with TRBJ1-1; TRBD1 matches at 9 bases. V gave up 3 bases and J gave up 7 bases; unmatched junction bases: 6. There are 14 residues in the CDR3. The germline V gene encodes CDR1 ENHRY and CDR2 SYGVKD. CDR3 region: CAISDGRDRVEAFF. As DNA, the CDR3 is TGTGCCATCAGTGACGGCCGGGACAGGGTTGAAGCTTTCTTT.

The chain recombines TRBV10-3 with TRBJ1-2; 7 positions match TRBD1. This CDR3 spans 13 amino acids. The V and J ends lost 6 bases and 5 bases, in that order; junction bases with no gene match: 6. The germline CDR1 and CDR2 sequences are ENHRY and SYGVKD. CDR3 region: CAIREGQSYGYTF. For the CDR3, the DNA is TGTGCCATCAGAGAGGGACAGTCTTATGGCTACACCTTC.

The CDR3 DNA follows: TGTGCCTGGACCCCGGGACAGGCAGGGAGTTCACCCCTCCACTTT. Its protein product is CAWTPGQAGSSPLHF. V usage is TRBV30 and J usage is TRBJ1-6; 8 bases line up with TRBD1. This CDR3 is 15 amino acids long. The V segment lost 4 bases and the J segment 9 bases; nucleotides outside the gene matches: 11. Germline V gene sequence: CDR1 GTSNPN, CDR2 SVGIG (reference sequence).

This chain uses TRBV27 with TRBJ2-7; 7 positions agree with TRBD1. Germline assignment: CDR1 MNHEY and CDR2 SMNVEV (reference sequence). The trim removed 3 bases at V and 3 bases at J, leaving 11 bases unmatched. This CDR3 comprises 16 residues. This chain's CDR3 is CASSFSQGTADYEQYF. DNA for the CDR3: TGTGCCAGCAGTTTCTCTCAAGGGACAGCCGACTACGAGCAGTACTTC.

This chain connects TRBV6-1 to TRBJ2-7; tentatively, D is TRBD1 (5 bases). V was pared by 3 bases and J by 6 bases, with 24 bases between. CDR1 is MNHNS, CDR2 SASEGT, per germline. This CDR3 spans 17 amino acids. CDR3 sequence: CASSEDYPQEYVSEQYF. In nucleotides, the CDR3 is TGTGCCAGCAGTGAGGATTACCCACAGGAGTATGTGTCCGAGCAGTACTTC.

The chain has TRBV5-1 and TRBJ2-3; 7 bases line up with TRBD2. The V and J ends lost 4 bases and 0 bases, in that order; junction bases with no gene match: 11. The CDR3 runs 17 residues. CDR1 and CDR2 (germline): SGHRS, YFSETQ. CDR3 sequence: CASSPLPSGASTDTQYF. For the CDR3, the DNA is TGCGCCAGCAGCCCCCTTCCCAGCGGGGCTAGCACAGATACGCAGTATTTT.

The V call is TRBV19, the J call TRBJ2-5, with 10 bases matching TRBD1. V gave up 5 bases and J gave up 3 bases; unmatched junction bases: 6. The germline CDR1 and CDR2 sequences are LNHDA and SQIVND (reference sequence). There are 15 residues in the CDR3. CDR3 coding DNA: TGTGCCAGTAGTCGGACAGGGGGATGGAAAGAGACCCAGTACTTC. Translating gives CASSRTGGWKETQYF.

This clone turned up a few times. The chain joins TRBV7-2 to TRBJ2-7; D remains ambiguous. Per germline, CDR1 SGHTA and CDR2 FQGNSA. Trimming cost V 5 bases and J 2 bases, with 7 bases left between them. CDR3 length: 12 amino acids. Here the CDR3 reads CASSQVPYEQYF. The CDR3 DNA reads TGTGCCAGCAGCCAGGTCCCCTACGAGCAGTACTTC.

The rearrangement links TRBV14 to TRBJ2-5, with 7 nucleotides matching TRBD1. This CDR3 contains 13 residues. CDR1 and CDR2 from the germline V gene are SGHDN and FVKESK. V was pared by 5 bases and J by 2 bases, with 2 bases of the junction left unmatched. The CDR3 region has the DNA TGTGCCAGCAGCAGGGACAGACAAGAGACCCAGTACTTC. It yields the protein CASSRDRQETQYF.

This sequence joins TRBV30 and TRBJ1-6, with D perhaps matching TRBD1 (5 bases). CDR1 and CDR2 (germline): GTSNPN, SVGIG (reference sequence). The CDR3 totals 14 residues. V was pared by 0 bases and J by 7 bases, with 10 bases between. The CDR3 DNA reads TGTGCCTGGAGTGTACGGGGGGGGAATTCACCCCTCCACTTT. The encoded protein is CAWSVRGGNSPLHF.

The genes are TRBV5-6 and TRBJ1-3; D unresolved. This CDR3 has 14 residues. V lost 4 bases and J 4 bases, leaving 12 bases between the germline ends. Germline CDR1 is SGHDT and CDR2 is YYEEEE. For the CDR3, the DNA is TGTGCCAGCAGCGTCGGGAAGTCCGGAAACACCATATATTTT. It is translated as CASSVGKSGNTIYF. Full variable domain (missing parts from reference TRBV5-6 and TRBJ1-3): DAGVTQSPTHLIKTRGQQVTLRCSPKSGHDTVSWYQQALGQGPQFIFQYYEEEERQRGNFPDRFSGHQFPNYSSELNVNALLLGDSALYLCASSVGKSGNTIYFGEGSWLTVV.

This chain uses TRBV27 with TRBJ2-7, with D perhaps matching TRBD2 (5 bases). This CDR3 region has 16 residues. The ends were cut back, 3 bases at V and 3 bases at J, with 18 bases in the middle. Germline V CDR1 and CDR2: MNHEY, SMNVEV (reference sequence). The CDR3 reads CASSFSRESNSYEQYF. In DNA, the CDR3 is TGTGCCAGCAGTTTCTCTCGGGAATCTAATAGCTACGAGCAGTACTTC.

The chain joins TRBV7-9 to TRBJ1-5, with D possibly being TRBD1 (5 bases). Germline lookup yields CDR1 SEHNR and CDR2 FQNEAQ (reference sequence). The CDR3 runs to 14 residues. The ends were cut back, 5 bases at V and 4 bases at J, with 12 bases in the middle. The CDR3 DNA sequence: TGTGCCAGCAGCCCCGGGGGGGGGAATCAGCCCCAGCATTTT. This codes for CASSPGGGNQPQHF. Looking up the rest from reference TRBV7-9 and TRBJ1-5 gives the full variable domain: DTGVSQNPRHKITKRGQNVTFRCDPISEHNRLYWYRQTLGQGPEFLTYFQNEAQLEKSRLLSDRFSAERPKGSFSTLEIQRTEQGDSAMYLCASSPGGGNQPQHFGDGTRLSIL.

V and J are TRBV5-1 and TRBJ2-3; no firm D call. Germline CDR1 and CDR2: SGHRS and YFSETQ. This CDR3 contains 12 residues. V lost 7 bases, J lost 6 bases, and 12 bases lay in between. CDR3 in DNA: TGCGCCAGCTCACCCGCGGCTGATACGCAGTATTTT. It specifies CASSPAADTQYF.

This clone was seen once. CDR3 region: CASSQRTGDEQYF. The CDR3 region has the DNA TGCGCCAGCAGCCAGCGGACAGGTGACGAGCAGTACTTC. This chain connects TRBV4-1 to TRBJ2-7; 7 bases line up with TRBD1. Germline V gene sequence: CDR1 MGHRA, CDR2 YSYEKL. CDR3 size: 13 residues. After removal of 3 bases from V and 5 bases from J, the junction contained 4 bases not matched to a gene.

The chain has TRBV5-4 and TRBJ2-3, with D possibly matching TRBD1 (6 bases). The CDR3 consists of 14 residues. The germline V gene encodes CDR1 SGHNT and CDR2 YYREEE (reference sequence). With 4 bases removed from V and 5 bases from J, the gap between germline ends came to 14 bases. In DNA form, the CDR3 reads TGTGCCAGCAGCCGGAACAGGGTTCAAGATACGCAGTATTTT. Its protein product is CASSRNRVQDTQYF.

This clone has a handful of counts. The CDR3 coding sequence is TGTGCCAGCAGTTACCGCCAGGACACTGAAGCTTTCTTT. Protein sequence: CASSYRQDTEAFF. The chain has TRBV6-6 and TRBJ1-1; the D is unclear. This CDR3 has 13 amino acids. The germline V gene has CDR1 MNHNY and CDR2 SVGAGI (reference sequence). The V and J ends lost 2 bases and 3 bases respectively, with 7 bases between them.